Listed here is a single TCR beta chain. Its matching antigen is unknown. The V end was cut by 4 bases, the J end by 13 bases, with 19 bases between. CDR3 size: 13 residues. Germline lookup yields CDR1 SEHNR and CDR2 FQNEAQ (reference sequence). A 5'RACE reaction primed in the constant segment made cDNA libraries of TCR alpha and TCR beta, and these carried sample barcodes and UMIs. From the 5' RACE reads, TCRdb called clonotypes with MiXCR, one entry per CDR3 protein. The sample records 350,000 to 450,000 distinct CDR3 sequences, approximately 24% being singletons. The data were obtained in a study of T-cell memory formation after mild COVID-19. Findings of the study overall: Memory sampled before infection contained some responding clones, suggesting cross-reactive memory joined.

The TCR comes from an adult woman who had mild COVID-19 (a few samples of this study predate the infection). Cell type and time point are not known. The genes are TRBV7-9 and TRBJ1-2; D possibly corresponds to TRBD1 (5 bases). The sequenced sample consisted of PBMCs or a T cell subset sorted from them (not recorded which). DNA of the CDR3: TGTGCCAGCAGCTCCCGGGACTCAAGGGGATTCACCTTC. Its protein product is CASSSRDSRGFTF.